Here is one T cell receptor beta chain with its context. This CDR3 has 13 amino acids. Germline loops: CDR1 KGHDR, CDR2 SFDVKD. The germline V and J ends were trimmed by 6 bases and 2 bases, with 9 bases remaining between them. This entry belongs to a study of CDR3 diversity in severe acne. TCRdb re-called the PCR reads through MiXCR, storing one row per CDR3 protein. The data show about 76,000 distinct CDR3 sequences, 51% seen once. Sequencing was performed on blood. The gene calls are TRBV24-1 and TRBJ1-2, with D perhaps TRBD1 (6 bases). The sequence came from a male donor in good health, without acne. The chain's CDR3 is CATSKQGNYGYTF. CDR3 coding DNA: TGTGCCACCAGTAAACAGGGAAACTATGGCTACACCTTC.